These 15 T cell receptor beta chains were all obtained from the same sample, sequenced in a study of Ad26.COV2.S vaccination and SARS-CoV-2 variants. Sequenced by immunoSEQ multiplex PCR; TCRdb stores in-frame clones only, minus some. Of roughly 460,000 clones in the sample, roughly nine tenths are singletons; the top ten hold 1.7%. Treatment noted: some 19 received Ad26.COV2.S at low or high dose, single or two shots; 5 received placebo; per-sample allocation not given. The samples date from day 63 after the first vaccine or placebo injection. The sequencing used peripheral blood, collected in a trial of Ad26.COV2.S vaccine versus placebo. Source of these receptors: a person aged 18-65 years who received the Ad26.COV2.S COVID-19 vaccine or a placebo.

Only a few counts were recorded for this clone. The same CDR3 can be traced to other DNA sequences in this sample. This sequence joins TRBV29-1 and TRBJ1-2, with 11 bases aligning to TRBD1. The CDR3 is made up of 13 amino acids. The germline V gene encodes CDR1 SQVTM and CDR2 ANQGSEA. Losses at the gene ends were 7 bases for V and 5 bases for J; bases not matched to a gene: 6. The CDR3 spells CSGGTGGGYGYTF. Written as DNA, the CDR3 is TGCAGCGGTGGGACAGGGGGAGGTTATGGCTACACCTTC.

The J gene is TRBJ2-1, the V gene TRBV7-9, with D uncertain. Trimming took off 5 bases at V and 15 bases at J, with 17 bases between the two ends. Germline V gene data show CDR1 as SEHNR and CDR2 as FQNEAQ (reference sequence). CDR3 size: 12 residues. CDR3 bases: TGTGCCAGCAGCCCAACGGCTCCCCCCCGGTTCTTC. Translated: CASSPTAPPRFF. The variable domain in full, completed from reference TRBV7-9 and TRBJ2-1, reads DTGVSQNPRHKITKRGQNVTFRCDPISEHNRLYWYRQTLGQGPEFLTYFQNEAQLEKSRLLSDRFSAERPKGSFSTLEIQRTEQGDSAMYLCASSPTAPPRFFGPGTRLTVL.

The V and J genes are TRBV6-5 and TRBJ2-5; 7 bases align to TRBD1. The CDR3 is 15 residues long. CDR1 and CDR2 (germline): MNHEY, SVGAGI. The V segment lost 5 bases and the J segment 5 bases; nucleotides outside the gene matches: 11. The CDR3 coding sequence is TGTGCCAGCAGTAGTCGACAGGGTGTCGGGGAGACCCAGTACTTC. It encodes CASSSRQGVGETQYF.

In its sample, this clone was seen a few times. This chain joins TRBV14 and TRBJ1-1; D ambiguous. The germline CDR1 and CDR2 sequences are SGHDN and FVKESK. V lost 2 bases, J lost 4 bases, and 8 bases lay in between. The CDR3 is 13 residues long. CDR3 sequence reads: CASSQRAVTEAFF. The CDR3 nucleotides are TGTGCCAGCAGCCAACGGGCCGTCACTGAAGCTTTCTTT.

A word on this clone: The same CDR3 is also encoded by other DNA sequences in this sample. V usage is TRBV7-2 and J usage is TRBJ1-1, with D hard to call. The length of the CDR3 is 13 residues. The germline V gene encodes CDR1 SGHTA and CDR2 FQGNSA. V dropped 4 bases and J dropped 5 bases, with 11 bases sitting between them. The CDR3 DNA follows: TGTGCCAGCAGCTCGCAAGGGAATACTGAAGCTTTCTTT. The encoded protein is CASSSQGNTEAFF.

This rearrangement joins TRBV6-2 or TRBV6-3 to TRBJ2-5; no reliable D call. The CDR3 has 14 amino acids. From germline, CDR1 is MNHEY and CDR2 SVGEGT. V dropped 7 bases and J dropped 4 bases, with 16 bases sitting between them. CDR3 sequence: CASTPATMGETQYF. In DNA form, the CDR3 reads TGTGCCAGCACCCCAGCAACGATGGGAGAGACCCAGTACTTC.

The chain combines TRBV28 with TRBJ1-2; D might be TRBD1 (5 bases). Per germline, CDR1 MDHEN and CDR2 SYDVKM. The CDR3 loop spans 14 amino acids. The ends were cut back, 3 bases at V and 4 bases at J, with 12 bases in the middle. The CDR3 spells CASSLGTGGYGYTF. The CDR3 nucleotides read TGTGCCAGCAGTTTGGGGACGGGGGGCTATGGCTACACCTTC.

The chain employs TRBV28 and TRBJ2-3; TRBD2 aligns across 10 bases. CDR1 is MDHEN and CDR2 is SYDVKM in the germline V gene. There are 16 residues in the CDR3. Trimming removed 2 bases from V and 5 bases from J; junction bases left unmatched: 7. CDR3 nucleotide sequence: TGTGCCAGCAGTTTAGGGCTAGCGGGAGTAGAAGATACGCAGTATTTT. It specifies CASSLGLAGVEDTQYF. Full variable domain (outside the CDR3, taken from reference TRBV28 and TRBJ2-3): DVKVTQSSRYLVKRTGEKVFLECVQDMDHENMFWYRQDPGLGLRLIYFSYDVKMKEKGDIPEGYSVSREKKERFSLILESASTNQTSMYLCASSLGLAGVEDTQYFGPGTRLTVL.

The chain is built from TRBV5-1 and TRBJ2-2, with D unresolved. The V end lost 4 bases, the J end lost 6 bases, and 13 bases lay between the germline ends. Germline CDR1 is SGHRS and CDR2 is YFSETQ. The CDR3 loop spans 14 amino acids. The CDR3, as DNA: TGCGCCAGCAGCAAAAACACTGCTGCCGGGGAGCTGTTTTTT. Protein product: CASSKNTAAGELFF.

The J gene is TRBJ2-1, the V gene TRBV9, with a tentative D call TRBD2 (5 bases). The CDR3 totals 12 residues. Germline CDR1 SGDLS, CDR2 YYNGEE. Trimming shortened V by 4 bases and J by 5 bases, and 7 bases separated the two germline ends. Here the CDR3 reads CASSYSDNEQFF. The DNA for the CDR3 is TGTGCCAGCAGCTATAGCGACAATGAGCAGTTCTTC.

The chain recombines TRBV19 with TRBJ1-1; D is ambiguous. The ends were cut back, 3 bases at V and 1 base at J, with 6 bases in the middle. Germline V gene sequence: CDR1 LNHDA, CDR2 SQIVND (reference sequence). This CDR3 is 13 amino acids long. The CDR3 nucleotides read TGTGCCAGTAGTATGAGCCAGAACACTGAAGCTTTCTTT. It yields the protein CASSMSQNTEAFF.

The chain uses TRBV11-1 and TRBJ2-3; weak D call: TRBD1 (6 bases). The CDR3 runs 16 residues. Germline loops: CDR1 SGHAT, CDR2 FQDESV (reference sequence). V dropped 5 bases and J dropped 1 base, with 16 bases sitting between them. The CDR3 is CASSITQGIRTDTQYF. CDR3 in DNA: TGTGCCAGCAGCATCACACAGGGAATTCGCACAGATACGCAGTATTTT.

The rearrangement uses TRBV5-6 and TRBJ2-4; 7 bases match TRBD2. Germline CDR1 and CDR2: SGHDT and YYEEEE. The CDR3 extends over 17 amino acids. The junction had 19 bases not matched to a gene; V was cut back by 5 bases and J by 8 bases. CDR3 region: CASSSLPVLANGDIQYF. The CDR3 bases are TGTGCCAGCAGTTCCCTACCCGTACTAGCGAACGGGGACATTCAGTACTTC.

This rearrangement joins TRBV19 to TRBJ1-2; 9 nucleotides line up with TRBD1. V shed 5 bases, J shed 3 bases, and the junction held 10 bases outside the gene matches. Germline V gene data show CDR1 as LNHDA and CDR2 as SQIVND (reference sequence). CDR3 length: 16 residues. The CDR3 nucleotides read TGTGCCAGTAGTGACCTATCCACAGGGGGCCACTATGGCTACACCTTC. Amino acid sequence: CASSDLSTGGHYGYTF. Full variable domain (missing parts from reference TRBV19 and TRBJ1-2): DGGITQSPKYLFRKEGQNVTLSCEQNLNHDAMYWYRQDPGQGLRLIYYSQIVNDFQKGDIAEGYSVSREKKESFPLTVTSAQKNPTAFYLCASSDLSTGGHYGYTFGSGTRLTVV.

The J gene is TRBJ2-1, the V gene TRBV4-3, with 10 bases fitting TRBD2. The germline gives CDR1 LGHNA, CDR2 YSLEER. Trimming took 3 bases from V and 4 from J; bases not matched to a gene: 6. CDR3 length equals 16 residues. The CDR3 loop is CASSHRLAGVYNEQFF. The CDR3 nucleotides are TGCGCCAGCAGCCACAGACTAGCGGGCGTATACAATGAGCAGTTCTTC.